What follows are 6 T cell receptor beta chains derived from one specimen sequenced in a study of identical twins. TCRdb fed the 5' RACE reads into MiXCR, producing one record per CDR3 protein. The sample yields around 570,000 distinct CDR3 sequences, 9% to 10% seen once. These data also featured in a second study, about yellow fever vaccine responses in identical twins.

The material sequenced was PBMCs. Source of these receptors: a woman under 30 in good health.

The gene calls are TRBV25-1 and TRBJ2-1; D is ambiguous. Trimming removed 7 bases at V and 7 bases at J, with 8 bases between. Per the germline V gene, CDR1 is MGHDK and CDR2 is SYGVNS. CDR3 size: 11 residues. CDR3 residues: CASTSLNEQFF. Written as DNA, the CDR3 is TGTGCCAGCACTAGTTTGAATGAGCAGTTCTTC.

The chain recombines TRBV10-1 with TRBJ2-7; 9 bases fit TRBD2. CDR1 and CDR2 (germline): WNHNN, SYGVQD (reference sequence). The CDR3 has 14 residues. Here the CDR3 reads CPPAVAGGLDEQYF. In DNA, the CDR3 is TGCCCACCAGCTGTCGCGGGAGGGTTGGACGAGCAGTACTTC.

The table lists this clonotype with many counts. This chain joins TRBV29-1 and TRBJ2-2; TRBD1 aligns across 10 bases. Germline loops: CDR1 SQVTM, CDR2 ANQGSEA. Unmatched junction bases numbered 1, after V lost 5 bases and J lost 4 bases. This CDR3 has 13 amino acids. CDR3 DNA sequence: TGCAGCGTTTGGACAGGGGGCACCGGGGAGCTGTTTTTT. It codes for CSVWTGGTGELFF.

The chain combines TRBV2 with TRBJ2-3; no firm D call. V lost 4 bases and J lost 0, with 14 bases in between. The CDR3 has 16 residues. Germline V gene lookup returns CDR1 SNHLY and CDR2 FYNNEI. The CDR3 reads CASSGAGLSSTDTQYF. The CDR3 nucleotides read TGTGCCAGCAGTGGGGCAGGCCTTTCTAGCACAGATACGCAGTATTTT.

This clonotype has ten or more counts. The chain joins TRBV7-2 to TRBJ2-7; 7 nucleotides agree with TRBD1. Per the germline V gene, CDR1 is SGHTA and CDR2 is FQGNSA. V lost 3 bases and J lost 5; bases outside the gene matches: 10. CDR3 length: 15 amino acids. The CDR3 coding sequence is TGTGCCAGCAGCTTCCGACCTCAGGGGGTCCACGAGCAGTACTTC. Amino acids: CASSFRPQGVHEQYF.

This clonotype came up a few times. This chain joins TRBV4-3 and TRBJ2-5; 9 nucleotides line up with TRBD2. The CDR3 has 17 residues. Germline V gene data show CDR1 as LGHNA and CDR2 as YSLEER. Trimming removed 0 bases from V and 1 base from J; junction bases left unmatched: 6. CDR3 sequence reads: CASSQDRLAGPQETQYF. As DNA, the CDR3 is TGCGCCAGCAGCCAAGATCGGCTAGCGGGACCCCAAGAGACCCAGTACTTC.